Listed here is a single T cell receptor (beta chain). Its antigen remains unknown. CDR3 length: 16 residues. The V gene's germline CDR1 is KGHSH and CDR2 LQKENI. J lost 5 bases, V lost 3 bases, and 6 bases had no gene match. Using immunoSEQ multiplex PCR, the repertoire was profiled, and TCRdb retains in-frame clones only, with some absent. The sample records 2 million to 2.5 million clones, 85% to 95% being singletons. The sample comes from a study of shared clonotypes between healthy human individuals. Study summary: With ages of 18 to 49, the donors were a couple of women and a few men.

Study results and caveats: Inspection by rarefaction showed sorted-subset sequencing to be incomplete despite large depth.

Sequenced material: naive CD4+ T cells sorted from blood. The subset is: CD45RA+ positively selected. The rearrangement joins TRBV18 to TRBJ2-3; 12 nucleotides match TRBD2. The TCR sequence derives from a young man in good health. The CDR3 sequence: CASSPSRLAGEDTQYF. The CDR3 nucleotides are TGTGCCAGCTCACCGTCCCGACTAGCGGGAGAAGATACGCAGTATTTT.